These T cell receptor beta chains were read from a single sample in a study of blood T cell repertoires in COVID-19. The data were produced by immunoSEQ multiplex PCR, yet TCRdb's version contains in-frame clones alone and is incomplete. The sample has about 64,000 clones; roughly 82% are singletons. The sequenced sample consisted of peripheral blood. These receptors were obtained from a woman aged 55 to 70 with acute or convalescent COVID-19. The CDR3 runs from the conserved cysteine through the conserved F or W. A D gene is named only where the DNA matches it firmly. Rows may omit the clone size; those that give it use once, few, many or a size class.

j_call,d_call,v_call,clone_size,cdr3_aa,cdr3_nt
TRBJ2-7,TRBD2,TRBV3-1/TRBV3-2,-,CASSPGGGGPSYEQYF,TGTGCCAGCAGCCCCGGGGGCGGGGGGCCGTCCTACGAGCAGTACTTC
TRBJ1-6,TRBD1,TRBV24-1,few,CATSDYRGRRSYNSPLHF,TGTGCCACCAGTGATTACAGGGGGCGCAGGTCCTATAATTCACCCCTCCACTTT
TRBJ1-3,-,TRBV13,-,CASSSGRDSGNTIYF,TGTGCCAGCAGCTCCGGACGGGACTCTGGAAACACCATATATTTT
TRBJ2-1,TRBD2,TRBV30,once,CAWSGLAGDTNEQFF,TGTGCCTGGAGTGGGCTAGCGGGGGATACCAATGAGCAGTTCTTC
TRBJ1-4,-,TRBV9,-,CASSAAGAFEKLFF,TGTGCCAGCAGCGCAGCGGGAGCCTTTGAAAAACTGTTTTTT
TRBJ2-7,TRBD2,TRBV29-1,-,CSASAGGAYEQYF,TGCAGCGCTTCCGCGGGGGGGGCCTACGAGCAGTACTTC
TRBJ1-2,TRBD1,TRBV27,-,CASSTRQGNYGYTF,TGTGCCAGCAGTACCCGACAGGGGAACTATGGCTACACCTTC
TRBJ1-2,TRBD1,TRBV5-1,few,CASSLGQGHGYTF,TGCGCCAGCAGCTTGGGACAGGGGCATGGCTACACCTTC
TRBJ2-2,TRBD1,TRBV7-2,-,CASSVTGVGNTGELFF,TGTGCCAGCAGCGTAACAGGGGTGGGGAACACCGGGGAGCTGTTTTTT
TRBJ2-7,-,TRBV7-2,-,CASSLTQGPYEQYF,TGTGCCAGCAGCTTAACACAGGGACCCTACGAGCAGTACTTC
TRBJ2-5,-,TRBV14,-,CASSHLLQETQYF,TGTGCCAGCAGCCACCTCCTCCAAGAGACCCAGTACTTC
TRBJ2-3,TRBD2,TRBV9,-,CASSVESGGSTDTQYF,TGTGCCAGCAGCGTTGAGAGCGGGGGTAGCACAGATACGCAGTATTTT
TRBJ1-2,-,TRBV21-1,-,CASSPKGQGNYGYTF,TGTGCCAGCAGCCCTAAAGGACAGGGGAACTATGGCTACACCTTC
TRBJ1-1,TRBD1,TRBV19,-,CASSMRTGFSNTEAFF,TGTGCCAGTAGTATGAGGACAGGGTTTTCGAACACTGAAGCTTTCTTT
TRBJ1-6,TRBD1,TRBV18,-,CASSPQGLTGTGRTPLHF,TGTGCCAGCTCACCTCAGGGGCTTACCGGGACAGGAAGGACACCCCTCCACTTT
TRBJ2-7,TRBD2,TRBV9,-,CASSSGTSGYEQYF,TGTGCCAGCAGCTCCGGGACTAGCGGCTACGAGCAGTACTTC
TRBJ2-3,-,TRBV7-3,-,CASSLTSRSTDTQYF,TGTGCCAGCAGCTTAACTAGCAGAAGCACAGATACGCAGTATTTT